The present entry profiles one TCR beta chain with its context. Its target is unknown. The sample's time point: pre-treatment sample, taken before nivolumab and TIL therapy. The length of the CDR3 is 16 residues. The ends lost 5 bases at V and 2 bases at J; junction bases unmatched: 4. Germline V gives CDR1 SEHNR, CDR2 FQNEAQ (reference sequence). This sample is part of a study of TIL therapy for anti-PD-1-resistant metastatic lung cancer. Turning to the study itself: Tumors were harvested before any PD-1/PD-L1 blockade. Tumors carried a median 1.5 non-synonymous mutations per megabase. General study results and limits: After infusion, TIL clonotypes partly replaced peripheral T cells and declined over months.

The immunoSEQ assay was v3. The table came from immunoSEQ multiplex PCR; TCRdb's copy has only in-frame clones and leaves some out. The sample lists 25,000 to 35,000 clones; 74% were seen once. This receptor was identified in a woman between 30 and 80 years old with non-small cell lung cancer. The sample consisted of blood, taken at baseline. The gene calls are TRBV7-9 and TRBJ2-7, with TRBD2 identical over 15 bases. The DNA for the CDR3 is TGTGCCAGCAGCCCCAGGACTAGCGGGAGGGCCTACGAGCAGTACTTC. It yields the protein CASSPRTSGRAYEQYF.